Shown below are 11 T cell receptor beta chains from a single sample sequenced in a study of regulatory T cells in long-lasting Graves disease. TCR beta libraries were built with iRepertoire HTBI primers and Arm-PCR of CDR3 regions. MiXCR was run by TCRdb on the multiplex PCR reads, yielding one entry per CDR3 protein. The sample has about 430,000 distinct CDR3 sequences, over 14% seen once. The time point: newly diagnosed GD, antithyroid drugs for less than 3 months. PBMC-extracted RNA yielded the TCR library. The same specimen was also included in a second study, on T cells in Graves' hyperthyroidism and ophthalmopathy.

Specimen: peripheral blood mononuclear cells (PBMCs), collected at new diagnosis, from a patient treated with antithyroid drugs. The receptor set was obtained from a woman between 40 and 50 years old with Graves disease.

J is TRBJ2-1 and V is TRBV5-7; 8 bases line up with TRBD1. TRBV5-7 belongs to the ORF category, with a function that is uncertain. The length of the CDR3 is 16 residues. Germline trimming cut 3 bases from V and 3 bases from J; bases unmatched to any gene: 8. The CDR3 nucleotides read TGTGCCAGCAGCTGGGCAGGGGGCGCTTACTACAATGAGCAGTTCTTC. Its translation: CASSWAGGAYYNEQFF.

The sample holds many counts of this clonotype. The chain links TRBV27 to TRBJ1-1, with 7 bases fitting TRBD1. Looked up from germline, CDR1 is MNHEY and CDR2 is SMNVEV (reference sequence). The CDR3 is made up of 13 amino acids. The V gene end was trimmed by 6 bases and the J gene end by 4 bases; junction bases not matched to a gene: 5. CDR3 in amino acids: CASSPGGITEAFF. For the CDR3, the DNA is TGTGCCAGCAGCCCAGGGGGGATCACTGAAGCTTTCTTT.

This clonotype showed up just a few times. The chain carries TRBV19 and TRBJ2-7; D is possibly TRBD2 (6 bases). Germline CDR1 is LNHDA and CDR2 is SQIVND (reference sequence). Trimming took off 6 bases at V and 0 bases at J, with 15 bases between the two ends. This CDR3 has 15 residues. The CDR3 spells CASSPRASVSYEQYF. The CDR3 bases are TGTGCCAGTAGCCCCCGGGCTAGCGTCTCCTACGAGCAGTACTTC.

In this sample, this clonotype turned up many times. The rearrangement joins TRBV2 to TRBJ2-1; TRBD2 aligns across 11 bases. The CDR3 loop spans 14 amino acids. V lost 4 bases, J lost 10 bases, and 6 bases stayed unmatched. Germline V gene sequence: CDR1 SNHLY, CDR2 FYNNEI. This chain's CDR3 is CASSGLAGTGEQFF. The CDR3, as DNA: TGTGCCAGCAGTGGACTAGCGGGAACTGGAGAGCAGTTCTTC.

The chain links TRBV20-1 to TRBJ2-7, with 7 positions matching TRBD1. V shed 6 bases and J 2 bases; nucleotides not matched to a gene: 7. Germline V CDR1 and CDR2: DFQATT, SNEGSKA (reference sequence). The CDR3 consists of 13 residues. DNA of the CDR3: TGCAGTGCCCCCGGCAGGGGGACCTACGAGCAGTACTTC. It encodes CSAPGRGTYEQYF.

The sample holds many counts of this clonotype. This chain connects TRBV4-1 to TRBJ2-1; TRBD2 matches at 7 bases. CDR3 length: 16 amino acids. CDR1 and CDR2 from the germline V gene are MGHRA and YSYEKL. V trimming: 4 bases; J trimming: 8 bases; junction bases outside the gene matches: 14. CDR3: CASSLTSGGSIDEQFF. The CDR3 coding sequence is TGCGCCAGCAGCCTTACAAGTGGCGGGAGCATTGATGAGCAGTTCTTC.

Points on this clonotype: Possible read error: a much larger clone is one base away. Written as DNA, the CDR3 is TGTGCCTGGTCCCCTGGGGGGTGGAACGAGCAGTTCTTC. This encodes CAWSPGGWNEQFF. The chain links TRBV30 to TRBJ2-1; a possible D gene is TRBD2 (6 bases). Trimming removed 5 bases at V and 10 bases at J, with 18 bases between. This CDR3 is 13 amino acids long. CDR1 GTSNPN and CDR2 SVGIG come from the germline V gene (reference sequence).

This clonotype has a count of ten or more. V is TRBV7-2 and J is TRBJ2-6; 10 bases are a match to TRBD1. Germline lookup yields CDR1 SGHTA and CDR2 FQGNSA. V gave up 5 bases and J gave up 4 bases; unmatched junction bases: 5. The CDR3 has 16 residues. The CDR3 region has the DNA TGTGCCAGCAGCCCGACAGGGGGCTACGGGGCCAACGTCCTGACTTTC. Its translation: CASSPTGGYGANVLTF. Together with reference TRBV7-2 and TRBJ2-6, the CDR3 gives the full variable domain: GAGVSQSPSNKVTEKGKDVELRCDPISGHTALYWYRQSLGQGLEFLIYFQGNSAPDKSGLPSDRFSAERTGGSVSTLTIQRTQQEDSAVYLCASSPTGGYGANVLTFGAGSRLTVL.

The gene calls are TRBV6-5 and TRBJ2-2; D might be TRBD1 (6 bases). The CDR3 loop spans 17 amino acids. V dropped 0 bases and J dropped 6 bases, with 17 bases sitting between them. Germline CDR1 reads MNHEY; CDR2 reads SVGAGI. The chain's CDR3 is CASSYSRAGAAPGELFF. CDR3 coding DNA: TGTGCCAGCAGTTACTCGAGGGCAGGGGCCGCCCCCGGGGAGCTGTTTTTT.

This clonotype has only a few counts. The V call is TRBV6-2 or TRBV6-3, the J call TRBJ2-1; perhaps TRBD1 as D (6 bases). Trimming stripped 2 bases from V and 7 bases from J, with 9 bases between. CDR1 MNHEY and CDR2 SVGEGT come from the germline V gene. This CDR3 comprises 13 residues. The CDR3 DNA is TGTGCCAGCAGTTACACAGGGATGAATGAGCAGTTCTTC. This sequence encodes CASSYTGMNEQFF.

This clonotype was detected many times. The V gene is TRBV7-2, the J gene TRBJ2-3; TRBD1 matches at 11 bases. The germline CDR1 and CDR2 sequences are SGHTA and FQGNSA. With V trimmed by 2 bases and J by 5 bases, 3 bases remained unmatched. This CDR3 has 15 residues. CDR3 nucleotides: TGTGCCAGCAGCTTACGGGACAGGGGGATAGATACGCAGTATTTT. Amino acid sequence: CASSLRDRGIDTQYF.